This entry features one TCR beta chain sequence. The entry originates in a study of blood T cell repertoires in COVID-19. Study background: From T cells, B-cell-depleted T cells, or PBMCs came the material, which was cDNA or gDNA.

Only in-frame clones appear in the TCRdb table, and some are missing; sequencing was by immunoSEQ multiplex PCR. The sample records a few hundred thousand clones, approximately 90% being singletons. This CDR3 contains 15 residues. V dropped 6 bases and J dropped 5 bases, with 19 bases sitting between them. Per the germline V gene, CDR1 is LGHDT and CDR2 is YNNKEL (reference sequence). The specimen was PBMCs or T cells enriched from blood (not recorded which). This TCR derives from a woman between 18 and 30 years old who had been exposed to COVID-19. The chain employs TRBV3-1 (or the pseudogene TRBV3-2) and TRBJ1-1; maybe TRBD1 (6 bases). The CDR3 bases are TGTGCCAGCAGGACAACGGGGGGGGCTATAACTGAAGCTTTCTTT. It encodes CASRTTGGAITEAFF.